What follows describes a single T cell receptor beta chain. Researchers ran the PCR with 60 Vbeta and 13 Jbeta primers. Method: immunoSEQ multiplex PCR; TCRdb's copy keeps in-frame clones and lacks some. In the table there are about 200,000 clones, approximately 83% of which are singletons. This entry belongs to a study of cytomegalovirus exposure and HLA in healthy donors. The V segment lost 5 bases and the J segment 1 base; nucleotides outside the gene matches: 8. CDR3 length: 16 residues. Germline V CDR1 and CDR2: SNHLY, FYNNEI. This TCR derives from a boy younger than 10 in good health and CMV-seronegative. V usage is TRBV2 and J usage is TRBJ2-7; 10 bases align to TRBD1. Input material: PBMCs. The CDR3 sequence is CASSQTGTGVSYEQYF. The DNA for the CDR3 is TGTGCCAGCAGTCAGACCGGGACAGGGGTGTCCTACGAGCAGTACTTC. Full variable domain (remainder filled in from reference TRBV2 and TRBJ2-7): EPEVTQTPSHQVTQMGQEVILRCVPISNHLYFYWYRQILGQKVEFLVSFYNNEISEKSEIFDDQFSVERPDGSNFTLKIRSTKLEDSAMYFCASSQTGTGVSYEQYFGPGTRLTVT.